These 29 T cell receptor beta chains share one sample of origin, sequenced in a study of blood T cell repertoires in COVID-19. The repertoire was sequenced with immunoSEQ multiplex PCR; TCRdb's copy has only in-frame clones and lacks some. The table records tens of thousands of clones, 84% of them present only once. Sequences were obtained from peripheral blood. All receptors derive from a woman in her 50s with acute or convalescent COVID-19.

The chain uses TRBV9 and TRBJ2-2; maybe TRBD1 (5 bases). The germline CDR1 and CDR2 sequences are SGDLS and YYNGEE. The CDR3 sequence is 14 residues long. Trimming cost V 4 bases and J 6 bases, with 13 bases left between them. This CDR3 reads CASSPRQTPGELFF. In nucleotides, the CDR3 is TGTGCCAGCAGCCCCCGACAGACCCCCGGGGAGCTGTTTTTT. The full variable domain, its missing parts supplied by reference TRBV9 and TRBJ2-2, is DSGVTQTPKHLITATGQRVTLRCSPRSGDLSVYWYQQSLDQGLQFLIQYYNGEERAKGNILERFSAQQFPDLHSELNLSSLELGDSALYFCASSPRQTPGELFFGEGSRLTVL.

This chain connects TRBV6-5 to TRBJ1-6; D call uncertain. The germline V gene has CDR1 MNHEY and CDR2 SVGAGI. This CDR3 has 15 amino acids. Trimming pared 6 bases from V and 7 bases from J, leaving 16 bases between. The CDR3 DNA is TGTGCCAGCAGACCCTTGAGGACGGGAAATTCACCCCTCCACTTT. Its protein product is CASRPLRTGNSPLHF.

The rearrangement links TRBV30 to TRBJ1-6; the match to TRBD1 covers 8 bases. Trimming took 7 bases from V and 9 from J; bases not matched to a gene: 5. The CDR3 is 12 amino acids. CDR1 GTSNPN and CDR2 SVGIG come from the germline V gene (reference sequence). The CDR3 reads CASDREGSPLHF. The CDR3 nucleotides are TGTGCCTCGGACAGGGAGGGTTCACCCCTCCACTTT.

This clone was picked up a small number of times. The genes are TRBV29-1 and TRBJ2-1; 10 bases fit TRBD2. CDR1 is SQVTM and CDR2 is ANQGSEA in the germline V gene. CDR3 length: 15 amino acids. V gave up 3 bases and J gave up 0 bases; unmatched junction bases: 2. The CDR3 reads CSVDSSGSSYNEQFF. For the CDR3, the DNA is TGCAGCGTTGACTCTAGCGGGAGCTCCTACAATGAGCAGTTCTTC.

This rearrangement joins TRBV11-3 to TRBJ2-1; D might be TRBD2 (5 bases). Germline V CDR1 and CDR2: SGHNT, YENEEA. The V end was cut by 3 bases, the J end by 10 bases, with 19 bases between. CDR3 length: 15 amino acids. In nucleotides, the CDR3 is TGTGCCAGCAGCTTCTCCCTTAGAGGTTCGGGAGAGCAGTTCTTC. It specifies CASSFSLRGSGEQFF.

The chain recombines TRBV24-1 with TRBJ1-4, with D possibly being TRBD1 (5 bases). This CDR3 is built from 14 residues. V lost 3 bases and J 3 bases, leaving 7 bases between the germline ends. Per the germline V gene, CDR1 is KGHDR and CDR2 is SFDVKD. CDR3 region: CATSDAGPNEKLFF. Here the CDR3 DNA reads TGTGCCACCAGTGATGCAGGGCCTAATGAAAAACTGTTTTTT.

This clone has just a few counts. The chain has TRBV3-1 (or the pseudogene TRBV3-2) and TRBJ2-4; tentative D call: TRBD2 (6 bases). Trimming left V 4 bases short and J 7 bases short, with 20 bases between. Germline V gene lookup returns CDR1 LGHDT and CDR2 YNNKEL (reference sequence). This CDR3 contains 16 residues. CDR3 amino acids: CASSRRGSTLWNIQYF. In DNA form, the CDR3 reads TGTGCCAGCAGCCGTCGGGGGAGTACCCTTTGGAACATTCAGTACTTC.

The genes are TRBV3-1 (or the pseudogene TRBV3-2) and TRBJ1-6; the D gene is possibly TRBD1 (5 bases). The CDR3 sequence is 17 residues long. The ends were cut back, 0 bases at V and 5 bases at J, with 14 bases in the middle. Germline V CDR1 and CDR2: LGHDT, YNNKEL (reference sequence). The CDR3 is CASSQDTWARDNSPLHF. The CDR3 nucleotides read TGTGCCAGCAGCCAAGATACTTGGGCCAGGGATAATTCACCCCTCCACTTT.

The chain uses TRBV4-1 and TRBJ2-4; TRBD1 matches 7 bases. Per the germline V gene, CDR1 is MGHRA and CDR2 is YSYEKL. After removal of 4 bases from V and 6 bases from J, the junction contained 21 bases not matched to a gene. The CDR3 extends over 19 amino acids. Written as DNA, the CDR3 is TGCGCCAGCAGCCTCCCGACTAAAGGTGACTGGGACAGCCTAAACATTCAGTACTTC. Its protein product is CASSLPTKGDWDSLNIQYF.

To note about this clone: At the DNA level, this CDR3 is encoded by other sequences in the same sample as well. The V gene is TRBV5-5, the J gene TRBJ2-2; a possible D gene is TRBD2 (6 bases). V shed 3 bases and J shed 7 bases, with 16 bases lying between them. The CDR3 is made up of 15 amino acids. Germline CDR1 SGHKS, CDR2 YYEKEE (reference sequence). CDR3 sequence (DNA): TGTGCCAGCAGCTGGGGGACCGGGGGAGGCGGGGAGCTGTTTTTT. Translating gives CASSWGTGGGGELFF.

This chain joins TRBV10-3 and TRBJ1-1; TRBD1 is a possible D gene (6 bases). This CDR3 has 12 amino acids. The germline V and J ends were trimmed by 6 bases and 5 bases, with 10 bases remaining between them. Germline lookup yields CDR1 ENHRY and CDR2 SYGVKD. CDR3 sequence reads: CAIRGAWTEAFF. CDR3 bases: TGTGCCATCAGGGGGGCGTGGACTGAAGCTTTCTTT.

The rearrangement links TRBV19 to TRBJ1-5; D might be TRBD1 (6 bases). The CDR3 runs 16 residues. The germline gives CDR1 LNHDA, CDR2 SQIVND (reference sequence). V was trimmed by 1 base and J by 1 base, leaving 11 bases between them. This CDR3 reads CASSIVGGASNQPQHF. The CDR3 DNA is TGTGCCAGTAGTATAGTTGGGGGGGCGAGCAATCAGCCCCAGCATTTT.

The chain employs TRBV11-3 and TRBJ2-7; D is unclear. The CDR3 length is 15 residues. Trimming shortened V by 5 bases and J by 7 bases, and 21 bases separated the two germline ends. The germline V gene encodes CDR1 SGHNT and CDR2 YENEEA. The CDR3 here is CASSPAPTGFGEQYF. DNA for the CDR3: TGTGCCAGCAGCCCAGCCCCGACTGGGTTTGGGGAGCAGTACTTC.

The CDR3 coding sequence is TGTGCCATCAGTGAATGGGGAGCGGAAAAACTGTTTTTT. Translated: CAISEWGAEKLFF. The chain recombines TRBV10-3 with TRBJ1-4; D gene uncertain. This CDR3 has 13 amino acids. Germline assignment: CDR1 ENHRY and CDR2 SYGVKD. V was cut by 3 bases and J by 8 bases, with 10 bases left in between.

This clone was picked up one time. This chain connects TRBV7-2 to TRBJ2-2; 8 positions match TRBD1. The CDR3 covers 15 residues. J was trimmed by 5 bases and V by 5 bases; bases with no gene match: 7. Germline CDR1 is SGHTA and CDR2 is FQGNSA. The CDR3 region is CASSPDRGGTGELFF. Here the CDR3 DNA reads TGTGCCAGCAGCCCCGACAGGGGAGGAACCGGGGAGCTGTTTTTT.

This clone was seen a single time. The rearrangement uses TRBV5-4 and TRBJ2-7, with a possible D match to TRBD1 (6 bases). This CDR3 region has 14 residues. CDR1 is SGHNT, CDR2 YYREEE, per germline (reference sequence). The V gene lost 4 bases and the J gene lost 5 bases, with 16 bases spanning the gap. CDR3 DNA sequence: TGTGCCAGCAGCCCCCGACAGGACAACGACGAGCAGTACTTC. The encoded protein is CASSPRQDNDEQYF.

The rearrangement joins TRBV19 to TRBJ2-1; 8 bases are a match to TRBD2. CDR3 length: 12 residues. Germline CDR1 and CDR2: LNHDA and SQIVND (reference sequence). V was clipped by 1 base and J by 13 bases; unmatched bases: 3. For the CDR3, the DNA is TGTGCCAGTAGTATAGGCGGGAGGTCACAGTTCTTC. Translating it yields CASSIGGRSQFF. The full variable domain, in which reference TRBV19 and TRBJ2-1 provide the parts outside the CDR3, is DGGITQSPKYLFRKEGQNVTLSCEQNLNHDAMYWYRQDPGQGLRLIYYSQIVNDFQKGDIAEGYSVSREKKESFPLTVTSAQKNPTAFYLCASSIGGRSQFFGPGTRLTVL.

The chain recombines TRBV6-2 or TRBV6-3 with TRBJ1-2; D possibly corresponds to TRBD1 (6 bases). Trimming took 0 bases from V and 3 from J, leaving 14 bases between them. CDR3 length: 16 amino acids. CDR1 is MNHEY and CDR2 is SVGEGT in the germline V gene. This chain's CDR3 is CASSYSTQGSDYGYTF. CDR3 sequence (DNA): TGTGCCAGCAGTTACTCGACACAGGGATCGGACTATGGCTACACCTTC.

The gene calls are TRBV6-2 or TRBV6-3 and TRBJ1-1, with 10 bases that match TRBD1. V dropped 6 bases and J dropped 2; count of bases not matched to a gene: 3. CDR1 and CDR2 from the germline V gene are MNHEY and SVGEGT. CDR3 length equals 14 residues. The CDR3 here is CASSKTGGNTEAFF. In nucleotides, the CDR3 is TGTGCCAGCAGCAAGACAGGGGGCAACACTGAAGCTTTCTTT.

The chain combines TRBV5-1 with TRBJ2-1; D uncertain. Trimming took off 0 bases at V and 2 bases at J, with 9 bases between the two ends. Germline loops: CDR1 SGHRS, CDR2 YFSETQ. The CDR3 sequence is 15 residues long. The CDR3, as DNA: TGCGCCAGCAGCTTGGACGGAGTGACCTACAATGAGCAGTTCTTC. Protein product: CASSLDGVTYNEQFF.

The V and J genes are TRBV5-1 and TRBJ1-5, with 8 bases identical to TRBD1. Germline CDR1 reads SGHRS; CDR2 reads YFSETQ. The CDR3 extends over 14 amino acids. V was pared by 4 bases and J by 5 bases, with 5 bases of the junction left unmatched. CDR3 protein: CASSRGQGDQPQHF. CDR3 coding DNA: TGCGCCAGCAGCCGCGGACAGGGCGATCAGCCCCAGCATTTT.

This chain links TRBV2 with TRBJ2-5; D is perhaps TRBD1 (5 bases). Trimming shortened V by 3 bases and J by 4 bases, and 12 bases separated the two germline ends. The CDR3 consists of 14 residues. Germline values: CDR1 SNHLY, CDR2 FYNNEI. The CDR3 protein is CASSDLVQGETQYF. The CDR3 DNA reads as TGTGCCAGCAGTGATCTCGTTCAGGGAGAGACCCAGTACTTC.

CDR3 region: CASSFGGQLPNQYF. CDR3 bases: TGTGCCAGCAGCTTCGGAGGCCAACTACCTAATCAGTACTTC. The rearrangement links TRBV7-9 to TRBJ2-4; D possibly corresponds to TRBD2 (5 bases). Per germline, CDR1 SEHNR and CDR2 FQNEAQ (reference sequence). Trimming cost V 3 bases and J 12 bases, with 18 bases left between them. CDR3 length equals 14 residues.

The sample holds one count of this clone. The chain employs TRBV3-1 (or the pseudogene TRBV3-2) and TRBJ2-4, with D perhaps matching TRBD2 (6 bases). CDR1 LGHDT and CDR2 YNNKEL come from the germline V gene (reference sequence). Trimming left V 3 bases short and J 6 bases short, with 12 bases between. The CDR3 runs to 14 residues. The CDR3, as DNA: TGTGCCAGCAGCCAGGAGGGCGGCGGAAACATTCAGTACTTC. Protein: CASSQEGGGNIQYF.

The V and J genes are TRBV7-2 and TRBJ2-7, with 7 bases identical to TRBD1. The CDR3 is 14 residues long. CDR1 and CDR2 from the germline V gene are SGHTA and FQGNSA. Trimming removed 5 bases from V and 0 bases from J; junction bases left unmatched: 4. CDR3 residues: CASSIDRVSYEQYF. The CDR3 bases are TGTGCCAGCAGCATAGACAGGGTCTCCTACGAGCAGTACTTC.

The V call is TRBV3-1 (or the pseudogene TRBV3-2), the J call TRBJ2-6; D is perhaps TRBD1 (6 bases). V was trimmed by 3 bases and J by 11 bases, leaving 11 bases between them. The germline gives CDR1 LGHDT, CDR2 YNNKEL (reference sequence). This CDR3 has 13 amino acids. The CDR3 DNA sequence: TGTGCCAGCAGCCAGAGGGGGTTCGACGTCCTGACTTTC. As protein: CASSQRGFDVLTF.

The chain combines TRBV2 with TRBJ1-6; D unresolved. This CDR3 has 14 residues. Germline V CDR1 and CDR2: SNHLY, FYNNEI. Trimming pared 7 bases from V and 4 bases from J, leaving 11 bases between. The CDR3 coding sequence is TGTGCCAGCACCCCCTCGGGGTATAATTCACCCCTCCACTTT. Translation gives CASTPSGYNSPLHF.

The rearrangement uses TRBV19 and TRBJ1-1; TRBD1 might be the D (5 bases). V lost 10 bases, J lost 11 bases, and 14 bases lay in between. This CDR3 is 10 amino acids long. CDR1 is LNHDA, CDR2 SQIVND, per germline (reference sequence). The CDR3 here is CATGDLAAFF. For the CDR3, the DNA is TGTGCCACGGGGGACCTCGCGGCTTTCTTT.

The CDR3 reads CASKLGTVNTGELFF. In DNA, the CDR3 is TGTGCCAGCAAATTAGGGACAGTTAACACCGGGGAGCTGTTTTTT. The genes are TRBV6-5 and TRBJ2-2; 7 bases fit TRBD1. There are 15 residues in the CDR3. V trimming: 7 bases; J trimming: 2 bases; junction bases outside the gene matches: 7. Germline V gene data show CDR1 as MNHEY and CDR2 as SVGAGI.